This TCR beta chain is drawn from a study of somatic mutations in cytotoxic T cells in rheumatoid arthritis. Sequencing was performed with immunoSEQ multiplex PCR; in TCRdb, only in-frame clones are kept and a portion is missing. The sample has some 20,000 clones, about 70% seen once. CD4+ cells and CD8+ cells were each obtained through positive magnetic bead selection, and their purity was assessed by flow cytometry. Remarks on this clone: As yet, its antigen is unknown.

CDR1 is LNHDA and CDR2 is SQIVND in the germline V gene (reference sequence). The CDR3 has 13 amino acids. Deletions cut 1 base from V and 6 bases from J, with 10 bases between. Study-level results: Reported slight underrepresentation of TRBV07 in rheumatoid arthritis patients was not subjected to multiple-comparison adjustment.

The sequence came from a woman aged 55-69 years in good health. The genes are TRBV19 and TRBJ2-7; D ambiguous. The sequenced sample was CD8+ T cells sorted from blood. The DNA for the CDR3 is TGTGCCAGTAGTATAGCAAGTGGCTCCGAGCAGTACTTC. This gives the protein CASSIASGSEQYF.